The clone carrying this T cell receptor (beta chain) has a count of ten or more. The CDR3 spans 13 residues. Looked up from germline, CDR1 is LGHNA and CDR2 is YNFKEQ. Trimming removed 0 bases at V and 5 bases at J, with 7 bases between. Via MiXCR, TCRdb re-called the 5' RACE reads, giving one row per CDR3 protein. The sample gives more than 200,000 distinct CDR3 sequences, more than 20% of which show up once; more than 0.6% is in the top ten. This sample is drawn from a study of CD8 T cells in ankylosing spondylitis. The sequencing sample was made of blood, either unsorted or a sorted T cell fraction (not recorded which). This sequence originates from a male donor with ankylosing spondylitis or in good health (not recorded which). This chain links TRBV4-2 with TRBJ2-5; possible D gene TRBD2, 6 bases. CDR3: CASSQEGRETQYF. The CDR3 DNA reads as TGTGCCAGCAGCCAAGAGGGGAGGGAGACCCAGTACTTC.